The 3 T cell receptor beta chains below all came from one sample that was sequenced in a study of shared clonotypes between healthy human individuals. This table comes from immunoSEQ multiplex PCR, and its TCRdb copy is limited to in-frame clones, with some not included. The data hold under 1 million clones, with 90% to 97% observed a single time. CD45RO negativity and positive selection for CCR7 defined naive CD8 cells, a population that excluded terminally differentiated effector memory CD45RA+ cells. Sequencing used naive CD8+ T cells sorted from blood. These receptors all stem from a young man in good health.

The rearrangement links TRBV2 to TRBJ2-7; TRBD2 matches 14 bases. Germline CDR1 reads SNHLY; CDR2 reads FYNNEI. V shed 9 bases, J shed 2 bases, and the junction held 3 bases outside the gene matches. The CDR3 has 14 residues. The CDR3 loop is CARGLAGVPYEQYF. The CDR3 region has the DNA TGTGCCAGGGGACTAGCGGGAGTACCCTACGAGCAGTACTTC.

The rearrangement links TRBV7-3 to TRBJ2-4; 12 bases agree with TRBD1. The V segment lost 5 bases and the J segment 3 bases; nucleotides outside the gene matches: 5. Germline V lookup: CDR1 SGHTA, CDR2 FQGTGA. The length of the CDR3 is 16 residues. This CDR3 reads CASSQGTGGVKNIQYF. As DNA, the CDR3 is TGTGCCAGCAGCCAAGGGACAGGGGGCGTCAAAAACATTCAGTACTTC. Supplemented by reference TRBV7-3 and TRBJ2-4, the full variable domain reads GAGVSQTPSNKVTEKGKYVELRCDPISGHTALYWYRQSLGQGPEFLIYFQGTGAADDSGLPNDRFFAVRPEGSVSTLKIQRTERGDSAVYLCASSQGTGGVKNIQYFGAGTRLSVL.

The V call is TRBV29-1, the J call TRBJ2-7; tentatively, D is TRBD2 (6 bases). The V and J ends lost 4 bases and 2 bases respectively, with 18 bases between them. CDR1 SQVTM and CDR2 ANQGSEA come from the germline V gene. The CDR3 totals 15 residues. The CDR3 DNA is TGCAGCGTTGTCCCCGGCGGGACCGAGACCTACGAGCAGTACTTC. Encoded protein: CSVVPGGTETYEQYF.